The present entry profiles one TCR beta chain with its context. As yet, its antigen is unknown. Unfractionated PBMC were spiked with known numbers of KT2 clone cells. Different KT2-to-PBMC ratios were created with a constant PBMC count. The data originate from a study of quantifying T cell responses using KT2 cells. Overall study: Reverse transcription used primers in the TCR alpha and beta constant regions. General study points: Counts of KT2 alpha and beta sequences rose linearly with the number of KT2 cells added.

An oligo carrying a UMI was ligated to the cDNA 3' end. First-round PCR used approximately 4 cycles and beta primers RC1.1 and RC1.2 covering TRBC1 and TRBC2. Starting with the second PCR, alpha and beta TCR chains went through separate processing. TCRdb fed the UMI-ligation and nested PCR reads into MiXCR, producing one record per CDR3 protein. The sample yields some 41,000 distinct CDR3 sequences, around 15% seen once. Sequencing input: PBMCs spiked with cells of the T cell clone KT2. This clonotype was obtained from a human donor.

The CDR3 is CASSQEHSSYEQYF. As DNA, the CDR3 is TGCGCCAGCAGCCAAGAGCACAGCTCCTACGAGCAGTACTTC. The rearrangement links TRBV4-1 to TRBJ2-7; D is uncertain. Germline V gene sequence: CDR1 MGHRA, CDR2 YSYEKL. Trimming shortened V by 0 bases and J by 0 bases, and 6 bases separated the two germline ends. The CDR3 consists of 14 residues.